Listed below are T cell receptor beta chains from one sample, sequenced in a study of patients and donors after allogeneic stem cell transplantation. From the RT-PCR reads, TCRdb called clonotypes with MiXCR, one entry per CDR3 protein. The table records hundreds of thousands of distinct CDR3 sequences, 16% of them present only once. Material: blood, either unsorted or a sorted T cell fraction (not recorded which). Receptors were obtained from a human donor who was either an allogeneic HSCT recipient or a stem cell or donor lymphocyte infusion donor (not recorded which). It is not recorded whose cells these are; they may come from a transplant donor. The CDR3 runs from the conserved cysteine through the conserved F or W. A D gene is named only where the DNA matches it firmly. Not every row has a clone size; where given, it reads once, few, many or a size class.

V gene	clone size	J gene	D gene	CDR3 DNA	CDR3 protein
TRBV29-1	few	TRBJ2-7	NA	TGCAGCGTTGAAGAAAGCAGGGGGGGCTACGAGCAGTACTTC	CSVEESRGGYEQYF
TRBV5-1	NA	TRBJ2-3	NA	TGCGCCAGCAGCTTGGTAAGGGGGGGAGATACGCAGTATTTT	CASSLVRGGDTQYF
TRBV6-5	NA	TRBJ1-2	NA	TGTGCCAGCAGTTACTCGAACGGGGGCGCCGGTGGCTACACCTTC	CASSYSNGGAGGYTF
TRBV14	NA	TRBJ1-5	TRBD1	TGTGCCAGCAGCCAACCAGACAGGGATCAGCCCCAGCATTTT	CASSQPDRDQPQHF
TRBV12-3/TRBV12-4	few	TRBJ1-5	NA	TGTGCCAGCAGTTTATTAGGGCAGGGACTCCAGCCCCAGCATTTT	CASSLLGQGLQPQHF
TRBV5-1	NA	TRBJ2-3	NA	TGCGCCAGCAGCATACAACCCAGAGGGACAGATACGCAGTATTTT	CASSIQPRGTDTQYF
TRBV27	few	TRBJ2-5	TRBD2	TGTGCCAGCAGACCCGTAGCGGGGGGGCAAGAGACCCAGTACTTC	CASRPVAGGQETQYF
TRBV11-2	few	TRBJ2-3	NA	TGTGCCAGCAGCCCTGGAGGGCCGACGCAGTATTTT	CASSPGGPTQYF
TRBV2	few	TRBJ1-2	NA	TGTGCCAGCAGTGGGTACAGGAGGGGAGATGGCTACACCTTC	CASSGYRRGDGYTF
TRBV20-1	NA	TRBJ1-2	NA	TGCAGTGCTGCCGGGGGACCAAACTATGGCTACACCTTC	CSAAGGPNYGYTF
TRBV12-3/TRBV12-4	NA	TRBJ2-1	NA	TGTGCCAGCATCCAGGGGTGGGGAGCCACTTCCTACAATGAGCAGTTCTTC	CASIQGWGATSYNEQFF
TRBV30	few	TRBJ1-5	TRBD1	TGTGCCTGGAGGACAGGGGTAAATCAGCCCCAGCATTTT	CAWRTGVNQPQHF
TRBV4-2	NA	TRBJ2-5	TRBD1	TGTGCCAGCAGCCAAGAGAGACAGGGTGGTGAGACCCAGTACTTC	CASSQERQGGETQYF
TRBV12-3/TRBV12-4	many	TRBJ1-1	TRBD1	TGTGCCAGCAGCCTAGATGATTGGACAGGGGCTTTTGAAGCTTTCTTT	CASSLDDWTGAFEAFF
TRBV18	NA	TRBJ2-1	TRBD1	TGTGCCAGCTCCCCGGGACAGGAAGCCGGCTTGGATGAGCAGTTCTTC	CASSPGQEAGLDEQFF
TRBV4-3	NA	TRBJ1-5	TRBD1	TGCGCCAGCAGCCAAGGCACAGGGGGGGCAAATCAGCCCCAGCATTTT	CASSQGTGGANQPQHF
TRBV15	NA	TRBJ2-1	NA	TGTGCCACCACGACGGGGGAATACAATGAGCAGTTCTTC	CATTTGEYNEQFF
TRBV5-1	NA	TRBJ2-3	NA	TGCGCCAGCAGCTCGGAGGGCCGGAGCACAGATACGCAGTATTTT	CASSSEGRSTDTQYF
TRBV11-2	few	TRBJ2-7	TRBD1	TGTGCCAGCAGCAAGGACAGGGGAGGCGAGCAGTACTTC	CASSKDRGGEQYF
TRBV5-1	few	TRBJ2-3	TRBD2	TGCGCCAGCAGCTTTGAAGCGGGAGTTTATACGCAGTATTTT	CASSFEAGVYTQYF
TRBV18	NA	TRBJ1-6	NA	TGTGCCAGCTCACCTCGACCGCGGGATTCACCCCTCCACTTT	CASSPRPRDSPLHF
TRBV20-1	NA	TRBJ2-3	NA	TGCAGTGCTAGAGAGGCTAAGAGCACAGATACGCAGTATTTT	CSAREAKSTDTQYF
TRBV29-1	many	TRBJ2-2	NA	TGCAGCGTTGGGCTAACGACCGGGGAGCTGTTTTTT	CSVGLTTGELFF
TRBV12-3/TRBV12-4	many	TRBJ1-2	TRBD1	TGTGCCAGCAGCTTAGGACAGGCCATCTATGGCTACACCTTC	CASSLGQAIYGYTF
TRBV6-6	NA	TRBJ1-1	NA	TGTGCCAGCAGTTACGAATGGACTGAAGCTTTCTTT	CASSYEWTEAFF
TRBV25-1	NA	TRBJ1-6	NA	TGTGCCAGCAGTGAGACGGGACCCGGGACCGGACCCTCACCCCTCCACTTT	CASSETGPGTGPSPLHF
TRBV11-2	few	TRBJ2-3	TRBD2	TGTGCCAGCAGCTTACTAGCGGGGGGGTTAGCAGATACGCAGTATTTT	CASSLLAGGLADTQYF
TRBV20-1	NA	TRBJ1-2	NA	TGCAGTGGTAGCGGAGTGGCTAACTATGGCTACACCTTC	CSGSGVANYGYTF
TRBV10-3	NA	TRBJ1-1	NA	TGTGCCATCAGGGGCCTACAGGGCGCTGAAGCTTTCTTT	CAIRGLQGAEAFF
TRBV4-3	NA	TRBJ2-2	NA	TGCGCCAGCAGCCGAGAGAGAACACGGGATACGAACACCGGGGAGCTGTTTTTT	CASSRERTRDTNTGELFF
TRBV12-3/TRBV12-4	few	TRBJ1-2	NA	TGTGCCAGCAGTTTACGGGGTTACCGCTACACCTTC	CASSLRGYRYTF
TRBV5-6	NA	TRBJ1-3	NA	TGTGCCAGCAGCCCTGGACGGGGAAACACCATATATTTT	CASSPGRGNTIYF
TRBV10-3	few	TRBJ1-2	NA	TGTGCCATAGGACAGTGGGGCTATGGCTACACCTTC	CAIGQWGYGYTF
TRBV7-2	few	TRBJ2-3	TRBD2	TGTGCCAGCAGGATCGCCGGGGGGGGTTACACAGATACGCAGTATTTT	CASRIAGGGYTDTQYF
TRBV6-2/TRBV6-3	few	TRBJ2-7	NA	TGTGCCAGCAGTCACGGGCAAGAATCAGTCTACGAGCAGTACTTC	CASSHGQESVYEQYF
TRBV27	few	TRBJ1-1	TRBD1	TGTGCCAGCAGTCGGACAGGGTATGTTGAAGCTTTCTTT	CASSRTGYVEAFF
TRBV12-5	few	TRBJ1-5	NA	TGTGCTAGTGGTTTGGTATCGGGTGGGGATCAGCCCCAGCATTTT	CASGLVSGGDQPQHF
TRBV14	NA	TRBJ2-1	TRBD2	TGTGCCAGCAGCTGGACTAGCGGGGCAAAGTACAATGAGCAGTTCTTC	CASSWTSGAKYNEQFF
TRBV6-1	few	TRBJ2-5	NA	TGTGCCAGCAGTCTCGCGGGGGCCGAGCTGGGGACCCAGTACTTC	CASSLAGAELGTQYF
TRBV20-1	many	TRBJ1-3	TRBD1	TGCAGTGCTAGGTACAGGGGCTCAGGAAACACCATATATTTT	CSARYRGSGNTIYF
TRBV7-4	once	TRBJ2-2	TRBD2	TGTGCCAGCACCTCCCAGCGGGGACTTTCGAACACCGGGGAGCTGTTTTTT	CASTSQRGLSNTGELFF
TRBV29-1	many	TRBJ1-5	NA	TGCAGCGCTCTGGTGGGGGCTAGCAATCAGCCCCAGCATTTT	CSALVGASNQPQHF
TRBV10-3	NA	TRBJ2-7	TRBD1	TGTGCCATCAGTGACCCGCTGGACAGGGGGAGTGAGCAGTACTTC	CAISDPLDRGSEQYF
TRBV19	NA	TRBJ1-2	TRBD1	TGTGCCAGTAGTCCCCGGGACAGGCAAAACTATGGCTACACCTTC	CASSPRDRQNYGYTF
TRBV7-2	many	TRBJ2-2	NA	TGTGCCAGCAGCTTGGTAGGGATTCGAACCGGGGAGCTGTTTTTT	CASSLVGIRTGELFF
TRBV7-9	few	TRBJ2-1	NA	TGTGCCAGCAGCCCGACTCCTTTCGAGCAGTTCTTC	CASSPTPFEQFF
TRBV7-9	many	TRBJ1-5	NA	TGTGCCAGCAGCTTTAGGGGCAGCAATCAGCCCCAGCATTTT	CASSFRGSNQPQHF
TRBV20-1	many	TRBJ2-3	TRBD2	TGCAGTGCTAGCGGGGGGGCCACAGATACGCAGTATTTT	CSASGGATDTQYF
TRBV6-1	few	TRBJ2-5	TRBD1	TGTGCCAGCAGTGAAGAGGGGACAGTGAAGGAGACCCAGTACTTC	CASSEEGTVKETQYF
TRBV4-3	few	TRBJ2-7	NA	TGCGCCAGCAGCCAAGTGTGGTCAGCTTCCTACGAGCAGTACTTC	CASSQVWSASYEQYF